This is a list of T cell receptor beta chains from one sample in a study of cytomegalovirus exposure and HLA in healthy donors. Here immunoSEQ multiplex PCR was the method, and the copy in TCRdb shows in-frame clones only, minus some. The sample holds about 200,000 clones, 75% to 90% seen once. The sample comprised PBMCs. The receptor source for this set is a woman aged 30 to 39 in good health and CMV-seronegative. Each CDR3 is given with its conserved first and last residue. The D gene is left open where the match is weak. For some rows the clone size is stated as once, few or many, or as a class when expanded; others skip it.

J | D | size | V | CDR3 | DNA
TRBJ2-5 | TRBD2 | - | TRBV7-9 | CASSWGLAGETQYF | TGTGCCAGCAGCTGGGGACTAGCAGGGGAGACCCAGTACTTC
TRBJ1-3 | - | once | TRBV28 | CGSDGGEGNTIYF | TGTGGTTCTGACGGCGGGGAGGGAAACACCATATATTTT
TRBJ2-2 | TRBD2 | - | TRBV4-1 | CASSRGLAGGRTGELFF | TGCGCCAGCAGCCGAGGACTAGCGGGAGGGCGAACCGGGGAGCTGTTTTTT
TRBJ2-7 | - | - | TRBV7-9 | CASSPGTFYEQYF | TGTGCCAGCAGCCCAGGGACTTTCTACGAGCAGTACTTC
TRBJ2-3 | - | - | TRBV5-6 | CASSLNRHTQYF | TGTGCCAGCAGCTTGAACAGGCATACGCAGTATTTT
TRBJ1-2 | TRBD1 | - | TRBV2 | CASTGDSRLHGYTF | TGTGCCAGCACCGGGGACAGCCGACTCCATGGCTACACCTTC
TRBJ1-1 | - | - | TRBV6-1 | CASKLQNTEAFF | TGTGCCAGCAAACTACAGAACACTGAAGCTTTCTTT
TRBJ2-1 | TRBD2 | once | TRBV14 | CASSQAPLAGDNEQFF | TGTGCCAGCAGCCAAGCTCCCCTAGCGGGAGACAATGAGCAGTTCTTC
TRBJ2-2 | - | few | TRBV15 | CATSRDLGGQTGGELFF | TGTGCCACCAGCAGAGATCTAGGCGGACAGACGGGCGGGGAGCTGTTTTTT
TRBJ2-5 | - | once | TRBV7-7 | CASSPSGGETQYF | TGTGCTAGCAGCCCCTCAGGTGGGGAGACCCAGTACTTC
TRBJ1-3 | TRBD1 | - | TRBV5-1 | CASSPGTGVGNTIYF | TGCGCCAGCAGCCCCGGGACAGGGGTAGGAAACACCATATATTTT
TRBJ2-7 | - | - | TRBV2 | CASSEYGASYEQYF | TGTGCCAGCAGTGAGTATGGGGCCTCCTACGAGCAGTACTTC
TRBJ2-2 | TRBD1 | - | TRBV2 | CASSRTGTGVTGELFF | TGTGCCAGCAGTAGAACCGGGACAGGGGTTACCGGGGAGCTGTTTTTT
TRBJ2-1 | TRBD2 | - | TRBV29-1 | CSVHTGTTSYNEQFF | TGCAGCGTCCACACTGGGACTACCTCCTACAATGAGCAGTTCTTC
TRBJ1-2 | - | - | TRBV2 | CASSGWTLGYTF | TGTGCCAGCAGTGGATGGACATTGGGCTACACCTTC
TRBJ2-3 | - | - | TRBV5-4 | CASSPNYRAKTDTQYF | TGTGCCAGCAGCCCTAATTACAGGGCTAAGACGGATACGCAGTATTTT
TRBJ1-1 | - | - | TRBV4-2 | CASSQTFPTGGAFF | TGTGCCAGCAGCCAAACCTTCCCGACGGGGGGAGCTTTCTTT
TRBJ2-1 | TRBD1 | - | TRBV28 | CASSSPDRVVYNEQFF | TGTGCCAGCAGCTCCCCGGACAGGGTGGTCTACAATGAGCAGTTCTTC
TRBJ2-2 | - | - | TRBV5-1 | CASSSRGPNTGELFF | TGCGCCAGCAGCTCCAGGGGCCCCAACACCGGGGAGCTGTTTTTT
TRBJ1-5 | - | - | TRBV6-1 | CASSGDKGQPQHF | TGTGCCAGCAGTGGGGACAAGGGTCAGCCCCAGCATTTT
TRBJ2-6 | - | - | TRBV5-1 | CASSEGLLLHVLTF | TGCGCCAGCAGCGAGGGACTTCTGCTCCACGTCCTGACTTTC
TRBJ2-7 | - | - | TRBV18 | CASSTETYEQYF | TGTGCCAGCTCAACAGAAACCTACGAGCAGTACTTC
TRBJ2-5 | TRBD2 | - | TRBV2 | CASQSGRRETQYF | TGTGCCAGCCAGAGCGGGAGGAGGGAGACCCAGTACTTC
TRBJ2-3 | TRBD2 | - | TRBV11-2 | CASSPGTSGERTDTQYF | TGTGCCAGCAGCCCAGGGACTAGCGGGGAACGAACAGATACGCAGTATTTT
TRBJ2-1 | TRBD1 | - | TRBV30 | CAWSVIGQGLRYEQFF | TGTGCCTGGAGTGTAATTGGACAGGGCCTTCGGTATGAGCAGTTCTTC
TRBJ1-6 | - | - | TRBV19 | CASRTTSMGSPLHF | TGTGCCAGTAGGACAACTTCGATGGGTTCACCCCTCCACTTT
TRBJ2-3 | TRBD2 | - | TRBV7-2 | CASSLGAGGTDTQYF | TGTGCCAGCAGCTTAGGGGCCGGGGGGACAGATACGCAGTATTTT
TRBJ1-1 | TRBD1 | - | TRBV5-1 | CASSLGAMGRPARGEAFF | TGCGCCAGCAGCTTGGGGGCAATGGGACGCCCAGCCAGGGGGGAAGCTTTCTTT
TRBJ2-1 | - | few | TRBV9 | CASSRSLDEEQFF | TGTGCCAGCAGCAGGAGCCTCGATGAGGAGCAGTTCTTC
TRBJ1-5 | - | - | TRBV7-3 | CASSLTGMGPGLMPQHF | TGTGCCAGCAGCTTGACTGGGATGGGGCCCGGGTTAATGCCCCAGCATTTT
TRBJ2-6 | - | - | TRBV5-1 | CASRERSGANVLTF | TGCGCCAGCAGGGAGCGCTCTGGGGCCAACGTCCTGACTTTC
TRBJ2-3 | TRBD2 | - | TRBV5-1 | CASSRPLAGGPDTQYF | TGCGCCAGCAGCAGACCTCTAGCGGGGGGCCCAGATACGCAGTATTTT
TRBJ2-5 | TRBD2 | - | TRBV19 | CASSGTTQETQYF | TGTGCCAGTAGTGGGACTACCCAAGAGACCCAGTACTTC
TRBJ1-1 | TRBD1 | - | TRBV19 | CASSASTGGSTEAFF | TGTGCCAGTAGTGCCTCGACAGGGGGCTCCACTGAAGCTTTCTTT
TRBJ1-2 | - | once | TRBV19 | CASSISGQYGYTF | TGTGCCAGTAGTATATCTGGGCAGTATGGCTACACCTTC
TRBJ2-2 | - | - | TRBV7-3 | CASSLWGPGQLNTGELFF | TGTGCCAGCAGCTTATGGGGACCGGGACAACTGAACACCGGGGAGCTGTTTTTT
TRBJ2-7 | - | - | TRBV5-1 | CASSVRDNNYEQYF | TGCGCCAGCAGCGTCCGGGACAACAACTACGAGCAGTACTTC
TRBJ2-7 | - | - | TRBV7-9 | CASSLAGGLLNEQYF | TGTGCCAGCAGCTTAGCGGGAGGCCTTTTAAACGAGCAGTACTTC
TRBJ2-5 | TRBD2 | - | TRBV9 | CASSPRSGGMPGETQYF | TGTGCCAGCAGCCCGAGATCGGGGGGTATGCCGGGTGAGACCCAGTACTTC
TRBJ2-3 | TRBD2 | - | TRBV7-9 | CASSYPTSGGADTQYF | TGTGCCAGCAGCTACCCGACTAGCGGGGGAGCAGATACGCAGTATTTT